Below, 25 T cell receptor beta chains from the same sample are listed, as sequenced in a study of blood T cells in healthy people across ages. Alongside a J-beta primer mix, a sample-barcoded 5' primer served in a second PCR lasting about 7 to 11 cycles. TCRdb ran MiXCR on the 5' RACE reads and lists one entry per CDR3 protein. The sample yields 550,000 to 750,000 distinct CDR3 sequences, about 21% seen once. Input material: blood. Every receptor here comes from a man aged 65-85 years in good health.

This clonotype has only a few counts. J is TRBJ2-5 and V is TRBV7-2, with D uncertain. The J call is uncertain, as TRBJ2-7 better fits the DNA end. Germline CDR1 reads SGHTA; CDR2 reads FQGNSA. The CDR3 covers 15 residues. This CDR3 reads CASRLTESHSYEQYF. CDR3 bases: TGTGCCAGCAGACTCACAGAATCGCACTCCTACGAGCAGTACTTC.

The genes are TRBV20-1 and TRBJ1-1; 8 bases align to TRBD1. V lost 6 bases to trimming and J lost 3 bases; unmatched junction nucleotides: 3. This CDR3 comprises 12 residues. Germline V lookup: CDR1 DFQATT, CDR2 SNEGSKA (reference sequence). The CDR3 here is CSAPGGHTEAFF. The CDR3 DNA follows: TGCAGTGCCCCAGGGGGCCACACTGAAGCTTTCTTT.

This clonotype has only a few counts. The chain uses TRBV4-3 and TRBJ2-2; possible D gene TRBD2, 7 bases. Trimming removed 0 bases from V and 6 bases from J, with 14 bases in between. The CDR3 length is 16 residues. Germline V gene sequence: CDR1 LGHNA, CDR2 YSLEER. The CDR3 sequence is CASSQERGGVAGELFF. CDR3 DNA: TGCGCCAGCAGCCAAGAAAGGGGGGGAGTGGCCGGGGAGCTGTTTTTT.

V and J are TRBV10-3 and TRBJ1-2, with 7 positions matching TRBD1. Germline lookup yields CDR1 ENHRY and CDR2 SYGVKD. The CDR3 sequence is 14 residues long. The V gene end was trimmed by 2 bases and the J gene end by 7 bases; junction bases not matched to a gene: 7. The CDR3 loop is CAISEAPGGGGYTF. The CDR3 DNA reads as TGTGCCATCAGTGAGGCCCCAGGGGGGGGTGGCTACACCTTC.

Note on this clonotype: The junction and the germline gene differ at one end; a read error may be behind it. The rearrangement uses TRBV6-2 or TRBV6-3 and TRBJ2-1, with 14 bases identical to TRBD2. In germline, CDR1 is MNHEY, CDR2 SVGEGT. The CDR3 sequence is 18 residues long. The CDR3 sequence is CASRTGLAGGSSYNERFF. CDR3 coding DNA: TGTGCCAGCAGAACCGGACTAGCGGGAGGAAGTTCCTACAATGAGCGGTTCTTC.

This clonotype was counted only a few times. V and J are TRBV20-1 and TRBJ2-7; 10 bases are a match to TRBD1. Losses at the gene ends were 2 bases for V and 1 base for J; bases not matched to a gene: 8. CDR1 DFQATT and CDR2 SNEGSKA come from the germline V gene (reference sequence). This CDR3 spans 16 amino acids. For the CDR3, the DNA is TGCAGTGCTAGACCTCGTGGACAGGGGGGGTCCTACGAGCAGTACTTC. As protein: CSARPRGQGGSYEQYF.

CDR3 DNA: TGTGCCAGCAGCTTACGACAGGACTCCTACGAGCAGTACTTC. This translates into CASSLRQDSYEQYF. The chain combines TRBV5-5 with TRBJ2-7; tentative D call: TRBD1 (6 bases). Looked up from germline, CDR1 is SGHKS and CDR2 is YYEKEE (reference sequence). This CDR3 is 14 amino acids long. V gave up 2 bases and J gave up 0 bases, with 9 bases separating them.

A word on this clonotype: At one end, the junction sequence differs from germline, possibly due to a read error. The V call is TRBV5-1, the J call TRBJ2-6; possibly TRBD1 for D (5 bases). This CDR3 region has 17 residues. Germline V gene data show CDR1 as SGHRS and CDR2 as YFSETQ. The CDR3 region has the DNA TGCGCCAGCAGCATGAACCCGCAGGGATCTGGGACCAACGTCCTGACTTTC. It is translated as CASSMNPQGSGTNVLTF.

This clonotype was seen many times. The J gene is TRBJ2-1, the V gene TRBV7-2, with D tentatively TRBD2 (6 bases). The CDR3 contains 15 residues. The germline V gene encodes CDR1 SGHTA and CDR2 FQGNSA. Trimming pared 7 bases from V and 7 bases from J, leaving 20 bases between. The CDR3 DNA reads TGTGCCAGCAACAAGGTGGTAGGCGGGGATAATGAGCAGTTCTTC. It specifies CASNKVVGGDNEQFF.

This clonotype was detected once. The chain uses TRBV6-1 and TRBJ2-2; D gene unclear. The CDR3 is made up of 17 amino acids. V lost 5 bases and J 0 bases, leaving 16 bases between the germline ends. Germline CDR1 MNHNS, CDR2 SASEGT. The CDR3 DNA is TGTGCCAGCAGTCGCCGGACGGTGACGACGAACACCGGGGAGCTGTTTTTT. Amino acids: CASSRRTVTTNTGELFF.

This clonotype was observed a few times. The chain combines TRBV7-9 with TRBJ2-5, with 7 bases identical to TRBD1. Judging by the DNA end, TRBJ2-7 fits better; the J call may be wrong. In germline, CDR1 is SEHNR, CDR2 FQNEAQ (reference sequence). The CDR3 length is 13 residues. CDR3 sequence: CASKDRDPYEQYF. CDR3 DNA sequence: TGTGCCAGCAAAGACAGGGATCCCTACGAGCAGTACTTC.

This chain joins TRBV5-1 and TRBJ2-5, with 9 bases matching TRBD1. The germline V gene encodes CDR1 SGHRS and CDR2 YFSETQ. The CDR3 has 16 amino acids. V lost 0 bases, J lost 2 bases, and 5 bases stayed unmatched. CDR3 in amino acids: CASSLAGTGIQETQYF. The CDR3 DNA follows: TGCGCCAGCAGCTTGGCCGGGACAGGGATACAAGAGACCCAGTACTTC.

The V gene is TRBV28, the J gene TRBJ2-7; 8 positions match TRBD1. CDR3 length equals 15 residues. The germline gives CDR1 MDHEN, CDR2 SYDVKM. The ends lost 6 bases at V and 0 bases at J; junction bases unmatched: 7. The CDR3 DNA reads TGTGCCAGCAGGGAAACGGGACAGGCCTCCTACGAGCAGTACTTC. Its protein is CASRETGQASYEQYF.

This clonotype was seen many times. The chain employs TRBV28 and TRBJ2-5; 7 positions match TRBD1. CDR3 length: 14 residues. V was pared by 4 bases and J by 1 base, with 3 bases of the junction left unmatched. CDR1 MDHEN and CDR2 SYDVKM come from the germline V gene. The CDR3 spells CASSSDRVQETQYF. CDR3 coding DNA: TGTGCCAGCAGTTCAGACAGGGTCCAAGAGACCCAGTACTTC.

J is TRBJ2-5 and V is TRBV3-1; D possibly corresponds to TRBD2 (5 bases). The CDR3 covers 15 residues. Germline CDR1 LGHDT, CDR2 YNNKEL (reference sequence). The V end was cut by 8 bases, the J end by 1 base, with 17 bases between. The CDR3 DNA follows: TGTGCCAGCGGCACTAGTTCTGGGCCCCAAGAGACCCAGTACTTC. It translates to CASGTSSGPQETQYF.

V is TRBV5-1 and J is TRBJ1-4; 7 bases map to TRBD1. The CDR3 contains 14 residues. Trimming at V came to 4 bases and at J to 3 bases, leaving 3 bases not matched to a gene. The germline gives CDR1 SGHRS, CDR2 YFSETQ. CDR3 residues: CASSVQGSNEKLFF. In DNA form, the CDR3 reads TGCGCCAGCAGCGTACAGGGGTCTAATGAAAAACTGTTTTTT.

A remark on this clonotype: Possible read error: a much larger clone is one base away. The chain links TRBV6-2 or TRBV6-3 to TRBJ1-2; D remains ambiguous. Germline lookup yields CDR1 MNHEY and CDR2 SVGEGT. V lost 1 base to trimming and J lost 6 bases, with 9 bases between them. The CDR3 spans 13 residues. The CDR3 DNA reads TGTGCCAGCAGTTACTTATCGGGAAATGGCTACACCTTC. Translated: CASSYLSGNGYTF.

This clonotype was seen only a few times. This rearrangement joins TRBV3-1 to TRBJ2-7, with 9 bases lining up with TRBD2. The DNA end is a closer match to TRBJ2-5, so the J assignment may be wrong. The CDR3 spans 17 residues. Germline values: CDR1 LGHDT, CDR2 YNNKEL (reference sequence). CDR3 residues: CASSQDSASGIQETQYF. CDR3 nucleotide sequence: TGTGCCAGCAGCCAAGATTCGGCTAGCGGGATTCAAGAGACCCAGTACTTC.

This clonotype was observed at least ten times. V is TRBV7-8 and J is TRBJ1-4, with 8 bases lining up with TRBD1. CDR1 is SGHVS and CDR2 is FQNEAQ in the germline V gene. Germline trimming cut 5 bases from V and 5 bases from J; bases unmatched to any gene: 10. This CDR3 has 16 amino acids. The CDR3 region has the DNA TGTGCCAGCAGCCCCGTGGGCGGGACAGGAAATGAAAAACTGTTTTTT. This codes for CASSPVGGTGNEKLFF.

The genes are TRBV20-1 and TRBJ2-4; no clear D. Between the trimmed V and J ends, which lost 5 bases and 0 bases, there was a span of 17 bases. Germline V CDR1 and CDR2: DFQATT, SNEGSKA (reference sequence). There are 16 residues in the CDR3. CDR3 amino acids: CSALKSLMGAKNIQYF. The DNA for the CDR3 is TGCAGTGCTTTAAAATCCCTAATGGGAGCCAAAAACATTCAGTACTTC.

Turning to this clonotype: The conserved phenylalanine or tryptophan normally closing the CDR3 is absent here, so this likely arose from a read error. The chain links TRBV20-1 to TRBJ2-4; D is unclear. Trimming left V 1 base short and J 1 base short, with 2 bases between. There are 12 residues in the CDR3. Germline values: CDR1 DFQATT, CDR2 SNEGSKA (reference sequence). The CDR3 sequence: CSARGAKNIQYS. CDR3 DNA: TGCAGTGCTAGAGGCGCCAAAAACATTCAGTACTCC.

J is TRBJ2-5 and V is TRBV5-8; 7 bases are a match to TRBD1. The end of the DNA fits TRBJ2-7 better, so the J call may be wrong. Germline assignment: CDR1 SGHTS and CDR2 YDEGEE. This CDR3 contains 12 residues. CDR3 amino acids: CACGLTGNEQYF. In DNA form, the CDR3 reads TGTGCCTGCGGCTTGACAGGGAACGAGCAGTACTTC.

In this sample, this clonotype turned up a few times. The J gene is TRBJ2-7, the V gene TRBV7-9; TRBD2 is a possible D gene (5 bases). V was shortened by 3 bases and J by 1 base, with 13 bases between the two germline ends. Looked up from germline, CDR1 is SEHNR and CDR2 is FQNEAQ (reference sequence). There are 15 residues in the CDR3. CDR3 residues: CASSFGRTGSYEQYF. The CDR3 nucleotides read TGTGCCAGCAGCTTTGGTAGGACGGGGTCCTACGAGCAGTACTTC.

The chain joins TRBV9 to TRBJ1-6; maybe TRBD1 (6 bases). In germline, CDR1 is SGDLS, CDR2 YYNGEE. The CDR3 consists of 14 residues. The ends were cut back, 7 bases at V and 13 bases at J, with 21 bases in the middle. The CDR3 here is CASGPDSSSTPLHF. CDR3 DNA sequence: TGTGCCAGCGGCCCGGACAGTTCCTCTACCCCCCTCCACTTT.

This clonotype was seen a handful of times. The CDR3 DNA is TGTGCCAGCAGGAGCCGGGACTGGAGGGCCAATGAGCAGTTCTTC. Translated: CASRSRDWRANEQFF. The rearrangement links TRBV12-3 or TRBV12-4 to TRBJ2-1, with D possibly matching TRBD2 (6 bases). V was trimmed by 6 bases and J by 6 bases, leaving 18 bases between them. CDR3 length: 15 residues.